Shown below are 21 T cell receptor beta chains from a single sample sequenced in a study of blood T cells in healthy people across ages. Primed by a sample-barcoded 5' primer and a J-beta primer mix, a second PCR proceeded for 7 to 11 cycles. TCRdb ran MiXCR on the 5' RACE reads and lists one entry per CDR3 protein. Among about 1.6 million distinct CDR3 sequences listed, 34% were seen once. The sample was blood. Receptors originate from a woman younger than 45 in good health.

This clonotype was seen a few times. The rearrangement uses TRBV2 and TRBJ1-5; D is possibly TRBD1 (6 bases). The V gene's germline CDR1 is SNHLY and CDR2 FYNNEI. The V and J ends lost 3 bases and 6 bases respectively, with 15 bases between them. The CDR3 consists of 15 residues. In DNA, the CDR3 is TGTGCCAGCAGTGACCAGTGGGGGGCTGGTCAGCCCCAGCATTTT. It yields the protein CASSDQWGAGQPQHF.

The V gene is TRBV29-1, the J gene TRBJ2-1; TRBD1 matches at 8 bases. Trimming cost V 7 bases and J 6 bases; bases outside gene matches: 5. Per germline, CDR1 SQVTM and CDR2 ANQGSEA. This CDR3 has 12 amino acids. The CDR3 protein is CSALTGGNEQFF. CDR3 DNA sequence: TGCAGCGCCCTCACAGGGGGCAATGAGCAGTTCTTC.

The chain employs TRBV29-1 and TRBJ1-1; no clear D gene. The CDR3 has 13 residues. CDR1 and CDR2 from the germline V gene are SQVTM and ANQGSEA. Deletions cut 4 bases from V and 1 base from J, with 10 bases between. The CDR3 DNA follows: TGCAGCGTTGTACGGGTAGGGAACACTGAAGCTTTCTTT. It is translated as CSVVRVGNTEAFF.

This chain uses TRBV7-9 with TRBJ1-1; 8 bases match TRBD1. This CDR3 has 17 residues. Unmatched junction bases numbered 12, after V lost 5 bases and J lost 1 base. Germline CDR1 and CDR2: SEHNR and FQNEAQ (reference sequence). Here the CDR3 reads CASSPHLQGAKNTEAFF. For the CDR3, the DNA is TGTGCCAGCAGCCCCCATCTGCAGGGGGCTAAGAACACTGAAGCTTTCTTT. The variable domain in full, with the rest retrieved from reference TRBV7-9 and TRBJ1-1, is DTGVSQNPRHKITKRGQNVTFRCDPISEHNRLYWYRQTLGQGPEFLTYFQNEAQLEKSRLLSDRFSAERPKGSFSTLEIQRTEQGDSAMYLCASSPHLQGAKNTEAFFGQGTRLTVV.

The table lists this clonotype with many counts. The J gene is TRBJ2-5, the V gene TRBV5-1; D is possibly TRBD1 (6 bases). Germline lookup yields CDR1 SGHRS and CDR2 YFSETQ. V lost 4 bases, J lost 4 bases, and 11 bases lay in between. This CDR3 has 13 residues. The chain's CDR3 is CASSRNRAETQYF. Here the CDR3 DNA reads TGCGCCAGCAGCAGAAACAGGGCAGAGACCCAGTACTTC.

The chain couples TRBV9 to TRBJ2-3; 7 bases are shared with TRBD2. Unmatched junction bases numbered 4, after V lost 0 bases and J lost 0 bases. The CDR3 loop spans 16 amino acids. CDR1 is SGDLS and CDR2 is YYNGEE in the germline V gene. The DNA of the CDR3 is TGTGCCAGCAGCGTAGGTGGGACTACCAGCACAGATACGCAGTATTTT. The encoded protein is CASSVGGTTSTDTQYF.

This clonotype was observed once. The chain is built from TRBV5-1 and TRBJ2-6, with D perhaps TRBD1 or TRBD2 (6 bases each). Germline CDR1 SGHRS, CDR2 YFSETQ. The CDR3 loop spans 15 amino acids. Trimming shortened V by 4 bases and J by 9 bases, and 17 bases separated the two germline ends. CDR3: CASSIGTREDNVLTF. The CDR3 DNA reads as TGCGCCAGCAGCATTGGGACAAGGGAGGACAACGTCCTGACTTTC.

In its sample, this clonotype was seen a few times. The chain is built from TRBV20-1 and TRBJ1-5; D gene uncertain. CDR3 size: 13 residues. Germline assignment: CDR1 DFQATT and CDR2 SNEGSKA (reference sequence). V lost 6 bases and J 1 base, leaving 10 bases between the germline ends. The CDR3 loop is CSAKKVSNQPQHF. CDR3 nucleotides: TGCAGTGCAAAGAAGGTCAGCAATCAGCCCCAGCATTTT.

The V call is TRBV20-1, the J call TRBJ2-7; D perhaps matches TRBD1 (6 bases). Looked up from germline, CDR1 is DFQATT and CDR2 is SNEGSKA (reference sequence). This CDR3 spans 14 amino acids. With 3 bases removed from V and 2 bases from J, the gap between germline ends came to 14 bases. CDR3 coding DNA: TGCAGTGCTAGGGACGCCAGGGGTCCCTACGAGCAGTACTTC. This encodes CSARDARGPYEQYF.

Many counts were recorded for this clonotype. The rearrangement links TRBV29-1 to TRBJ2-1; 7 positions agree with TRBD2. The CDR3 covers 13 residues. CDR1 is SQVTM, CDR2 ANQGSEA, per germline. The J segment lost 7 bases and the V segment lost 8 bases, leaving 11 bases of the junction unmatched. In DNA, the CDR3 is TGCAGCTCCGTGGGGCGGGAGTGGAATGAGCAGTTCTTC. Its translation is CSSVGREWNEQFF.

V and J are TRBV6-5 and TRBJ2-1, with 11 bases aligning to TRBD1. The CDR3 loop spans 15 amino acids. The germline CDR1 and CDR2 sequences are MNHEY and SVGAGI. Trimming at V came to 5 bases and at J to 13 bases, leaving 13 bases not matched to a gene. DNA for the CDR3: TGTGCCAGCAGTAACGGACAGGGGGCTTATGAGACCCAGTTCTTC. Amino acids: CASSNGQGAYETQFF.

V gene TRBV2 combines with J gene TRBJ2-5; 7 nucleotides agree with TRBD1. Looked up from germline, CDR1 is SNHLY and CDR2 is FYNNEI. The CDR3 length is 13 residues. V lost 7 bases to trimming and J lost 2 bases; unmatched junction nucleotides: 4. The DNA of the CDR3 is TGTGCCAGCAATCGACAGGGTCAAGAGACCCAGTACTTC. It specifies CASNRQGQETQYF.

This chain connects TRBV5-5 to TRBJ2-3, with 12 positions matching TRBD2. This CDR3 has 17 amino acids. V gave up 1 base and J gave up 6 bases; unmatched junction bases: 9. Germline V gives CDR1 SGHKS, CDR2 YYEKEE (reference sequence). The CDR3 is CASSLSETSGGTDTQYF. The CDR3 DNA reads as TGTGCCAGCAGCTTGTCCGAAACTAGCGGGGGGACGGATACGCAGTATTTT.

The chain employs TRBV5-1 and TRBJ2-1, with D tentatively TRBD2 (6 bases). The CDR3 contains 16 residues. Trimming took off 2 bases at V and 5 bases at J, with 17 bases between the two ends. Germline V gives CDR1 SGHRS, CDR2 YFSETQ. CDR3 loop: CASSLYGSLQDNEQFF. In DNA, the CDR3 is TGCGCCAGCAGCTTATACGGGAGCCTTCAGGACAATGAGCAGTTCTTC.

This clonotype has only a few counts. V usage is TRBV20-1 and J usage is TRBJ1-6, with 7 bases identical to TRBD1. The V and J ends lost 0 bases and 10 bases, in that order; junction bases with no gene match: 12. This CDR3 contains 16 residues. The germline V gene encodes CDR1 DFQATT and CDR2 SNEGSKA (reference sequence). CDR3: CSARDGGRDSSSPLHF. The CDR3 DNA is TGCAGTGCTAGAGATGGGGGAAGGGACAGCAGCTCACCCCTCCACTTT.

A note on this clonotype: This sequence may be a read error, since a much larger clone differs from it by one base. This sequence joins TRBV6-2 or TRBV6-3 and TRBJ2-3; D unclear. V was trimmed by 4 bases and J by 4 bases, leaving 12 bases between them. The CDR3 sequence is 14 residues long. CDR1 is MNHEY, CDR2 SVGEGT, per germline. CDR3 sequence reads: CASSCSWGADTQYF. CDR3 in DNA: TGTGCCAGCAGTTGCTCCTGGGGTGCAGATACGCAGTATTTT.

The rearrangement links TRBV5-1 to TRBJ2-7, with D uncertain. V lost 4 bases to trimming and J lost 3 bases, with 14 bases between them. The CDR3 has 14 amino acids. CDR1 and CDR2 (germline): SGHRS, YFSETQ. CDR3 sequence reads: CASSPTGIIYEQYF. CDR3 DNA sequence: TGCGCCAGCAGCCCTACTGGGATTATCTACGAGCAGTACTTC.

This clonotype has more than one count but fewer than ten. The chain recombines TRBV30 with TRBJ1-4; D call uncertain. The CDR3 totals 12 residues. The V gene lost 5 bases and the J gene lost 7 bases, with 11 bases spanning the gap. Germline CDR1 and CDR2: GTSNPN and SVGIG (reference sequence). CDR3 residues: CAWGPRREKLFF. CDR3 nucleotide sequence: TGTGCCTGGGGACCCCGGCGTGAAAAACTGTTTTTT.

This clonotype was seen more than once but under ten times. CDR3 coding DNA: TGTGCCAGCAGTTTCCCCACCGGGTTTCAGGGGGCCAACGTCCTGACTTTC. Translating gives CASSFPTGFQGANVLTF. The chain carries TRBV12-3 or TRBV12-4 and TRBJ2-6, with D hard to call. Trimming shortened V by 3 bases and J by 4 bases, and 16 bases separated the two germline ends. The CDR3 loop spans 17 amino acids.

This clonotype was found a few times. This chain uses TRBV7-9 with TRBJ2-7; a weak D match, TRBD2 (6 bases). Trimming cost V 6 bases and J 0 bases, with 18 bases left between them. Germline lookup yields CDR1 SEHNR and CDR2 FQNEAQ (reference sequence). The CDR3 consists of 16 residues. The CDR3 DNA follows: TGTGCCAGCAGTCCCTCGGGACTGCGGAGCTCCTACGAGCAGTACTTC. Translated: CASSPSGLRSSYEQYF.

Turning to this clonotype: One junction end disagrees with the germline gene, perhaps due to a read error. The chain uses TRBV2 and TRBJ1-1; D not certain. Per germline, CDR1 SNHLY and CDR2 FYNNEI. This CDR3 has 14 amino acids. The DNA of the CDR3 is TGTGCCGGCAGTGACCGGACTATATACTCTGAAGCTTTCTTT. This encodes CAGSDRTIYSEAFF. Using reference TRBV2 and TRBJ1-1 for the parts outside the CDR3, the full variable domain is EPEVTQTPSHQVTQMGQEVILRCVPISNHLYFYWYRQILGQKVEFLVSFYNNEISEKSEIFDDQFSVERPDGSNFTLKIRSTKLEDSAMYFCAGSDRTIYSEAFFGQGTRLTVV.